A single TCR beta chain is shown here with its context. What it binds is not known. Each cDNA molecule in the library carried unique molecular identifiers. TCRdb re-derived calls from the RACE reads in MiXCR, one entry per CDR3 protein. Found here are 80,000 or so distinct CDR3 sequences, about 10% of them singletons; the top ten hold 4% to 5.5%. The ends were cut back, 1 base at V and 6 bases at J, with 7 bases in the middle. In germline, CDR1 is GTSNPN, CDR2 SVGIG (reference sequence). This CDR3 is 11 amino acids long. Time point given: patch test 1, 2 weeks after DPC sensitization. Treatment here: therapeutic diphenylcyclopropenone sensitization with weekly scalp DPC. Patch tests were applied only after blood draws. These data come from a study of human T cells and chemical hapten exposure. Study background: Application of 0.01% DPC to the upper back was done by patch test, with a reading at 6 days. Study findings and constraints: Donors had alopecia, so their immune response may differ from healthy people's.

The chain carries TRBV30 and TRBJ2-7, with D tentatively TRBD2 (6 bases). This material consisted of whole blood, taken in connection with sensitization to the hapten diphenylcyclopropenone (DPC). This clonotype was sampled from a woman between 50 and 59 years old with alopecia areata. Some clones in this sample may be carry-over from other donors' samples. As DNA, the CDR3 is TGTGCCTGGAGTGGGGGGGTCGAGCAGTACTTC. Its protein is CAWSGGVEQYF.